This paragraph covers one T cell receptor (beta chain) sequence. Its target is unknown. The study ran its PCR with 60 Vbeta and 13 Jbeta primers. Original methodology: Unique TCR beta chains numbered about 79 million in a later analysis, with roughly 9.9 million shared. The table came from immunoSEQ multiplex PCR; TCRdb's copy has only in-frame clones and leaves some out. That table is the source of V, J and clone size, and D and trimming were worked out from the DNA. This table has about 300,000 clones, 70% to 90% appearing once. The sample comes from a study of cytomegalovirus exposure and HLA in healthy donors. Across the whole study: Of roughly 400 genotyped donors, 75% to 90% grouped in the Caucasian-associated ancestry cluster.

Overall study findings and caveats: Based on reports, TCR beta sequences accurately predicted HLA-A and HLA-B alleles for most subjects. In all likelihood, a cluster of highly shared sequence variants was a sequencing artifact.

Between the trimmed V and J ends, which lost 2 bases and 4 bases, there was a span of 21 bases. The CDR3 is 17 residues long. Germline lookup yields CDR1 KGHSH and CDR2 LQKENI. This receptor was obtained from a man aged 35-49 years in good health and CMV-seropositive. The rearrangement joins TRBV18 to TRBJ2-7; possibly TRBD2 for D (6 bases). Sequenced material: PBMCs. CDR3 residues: CASSPSAGPPFGYEQYF. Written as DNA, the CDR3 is TGTGCCAGCTCACCATCGGCGGGGCCTCCATTCGGGTACGAGCAGTACTTC.